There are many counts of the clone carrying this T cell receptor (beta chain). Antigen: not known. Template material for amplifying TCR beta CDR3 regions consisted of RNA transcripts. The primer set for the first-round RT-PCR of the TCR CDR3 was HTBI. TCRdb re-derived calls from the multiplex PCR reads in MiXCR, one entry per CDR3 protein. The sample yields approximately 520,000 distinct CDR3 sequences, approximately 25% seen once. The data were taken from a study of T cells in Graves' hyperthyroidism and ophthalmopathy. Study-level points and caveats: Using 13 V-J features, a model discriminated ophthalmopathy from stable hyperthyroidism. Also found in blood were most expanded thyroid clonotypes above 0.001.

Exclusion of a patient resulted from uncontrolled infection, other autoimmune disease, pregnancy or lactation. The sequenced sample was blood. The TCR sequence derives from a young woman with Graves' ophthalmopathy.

The CDR3 is CASSPRAESYGYTF. Here the CDR3 DNA reads TGTGCCAGCTCACCGAGGGCTGAGTCCTATGGCTACACCTTC. The chain recombines TRBV18 with TRBJ1-2, with D unclear. Per the germline V gene, CDR1 is KGHSH and CDR2 is LQKENI. V lost 3 bases to trimming and J lost 4 bases, with 12 bases between them. This CDR3 is built from 14 residues.